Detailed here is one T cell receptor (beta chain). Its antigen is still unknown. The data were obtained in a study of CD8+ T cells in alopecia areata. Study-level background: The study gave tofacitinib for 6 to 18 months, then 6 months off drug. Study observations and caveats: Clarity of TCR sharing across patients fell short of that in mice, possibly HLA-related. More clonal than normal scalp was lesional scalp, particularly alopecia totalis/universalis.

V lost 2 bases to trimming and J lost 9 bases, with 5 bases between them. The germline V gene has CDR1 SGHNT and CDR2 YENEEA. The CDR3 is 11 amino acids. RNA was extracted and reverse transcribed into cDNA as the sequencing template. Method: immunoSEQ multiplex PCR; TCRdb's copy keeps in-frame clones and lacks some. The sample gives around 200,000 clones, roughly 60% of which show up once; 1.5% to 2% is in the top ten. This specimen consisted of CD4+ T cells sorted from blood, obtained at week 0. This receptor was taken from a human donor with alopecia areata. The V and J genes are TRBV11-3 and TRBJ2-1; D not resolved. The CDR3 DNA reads TGTGCCAGCAGCTTAAGCAGTGAGCAGTTCTTC. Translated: CASSLSSEQFF.